The 23 T cell receptor beta chains in this list originate from one sample, sequenced in a study of preoperative IRX-2 immunotherapy in early breast cancer. Treatment here: preoperative locoregional IRX-2 cytokine immunotherapy. Here immunoSEQ multiplex PCR was the method, and the copy in TCRdb shows in-frame clones only, minus some. The table has roughly 1,000 clones, around 67% seen once. Sequences were derived from tumor tissue, sampled before IRX-2 immunotherapy. The receptor source for this set is a human donor with breast cancer.

V usage is TRBV29-1 and J usage is TRBJ2-1; TRBD1 agrees at 10 bases. The CDR3 sequence is 14 residues long. Germline lookup yields CDR1 SQVTM and CDR2 ANQGSEA. V shed 7 bases and J 2 bases; nucleotides not matched to a gene: 5. The CDR3 loop reads CSGIGQGAYNEQFF. CDR3 in DNA: TGCAGCGGCATCGGACAGGGGGCCTACAATGAGCAGTTCTTC.

V and J are TRBV10-2 and TRBJ1-3; TRBD1 might be the D (5 bases). Germline values: CDR1 WSHSY, CDR2 SAAADI. CDR3 length: 15 amino acids. Between the trimmed V and J ends, which lost 3 bases and 0 bases, there was a span of 9 bases. For the CDR3, the DNA is TGCGCCAGCAGTGATGGGGGATTCTCTGGAAACACCATATATTTT. Translating gives CASSDGGFSGNTIYF.

The chain uses TRBV7-1 and TRBJ2-7, with D uncertain. Being an ORF, TRBV7-1 has a function that is uncertain. The V end was cut by 4 bases, the J end by 2 bases, with 12 bases between. The CDR3 has 14 amino acids. CDR3 nucleotides: TGTGCCAGCAGCTTACTCGGTGGGGCCTACGAGCAGTACTTC. It is translated as CASSLLGGAYEQYF.

The chain links TRBV29-1 to TRBJ2-7, with a tentative D call TRBD1 (6 bases). The V end lost 4 bases, the J end lost 7 bases, and 20 bases lay between the germline ends. The CDR3 extends over 14 amino acids. Looked up from germline, CDR1 is SQVTM and CDR2 is ANQGSEA. CDR3 nucleotides: TGCAGCGTTGGGGTGGGCAGGGGTTTAAAGGAGCAGTACTTC. Translation gives CSVGVGRGLKEQYF.

This clone appeared a few times. The chain joins TRBV7-6 to TRBJ2-1; D is perhaps TRBD1 (5 bases). CDR1 and CDR2 from the germline V gene are SGHVS and FNYEAQ. The CDR3 length is 15 residues. Trimming pared 3 bases from V and 6 bases from J, leaving 15 bases between. CDR3 DNA sequence: TGTGCCAGCAGCTTTAATAGGGGCTTGCGCAATGAGCAGTTCTTC. Translation: CASSFNRGLRNEQFF. Combining the CDR3 with reference TRBV7-6 and TRBJ2-1 gives the whole variable domain GAGVSQSPRYKVTKRGQDVALRCDPISGHVSLYWYRQALGQGPEFLTYFNYEAQQDKSGLPNDRFSAERPEGSISTLTIQRTEQRDSAMYRCASSFNRGLRNEQFFGPGTRLTVL.

The chain employs TRBV7-4 and TRBJ1-1; weak D call: TRBD1 (6 bases). V was trimmed by 8 bases and J by 4 bases, leaving 20 bases between them. This CDR3 spans 15 amino acids. Germline V gene lookup returns CDR1 SGHVT and CDR2 SQSDAQ. The CDR3 coding sequence is TGTGCCAGCGGATCCCGAACTGGGGGCGGCACTGAAGCTTTCTTT. Translation: CASGSRTGGGTEAFF.

The chain has TRBV6-8 and TRBJ2-7; 7 bases are a match to TRBD1. The trim removed 8 bases at V and 5 bases at J, leaving 12 bases unmatched. This CDR3 is built from 14 residues. CDR1 and CDR2 (germline): MNHGY, SAAAGT. The CDR3 spells CASRPTAGGNEQYF. In DNA form, the CDR3 reads TGTGCCAGCCGACCTACGGCAGGGGGTAACGAGCAGTACTTC.

The rearrangement links TRBV29-1 to TRBJ1-1, with TRBD1 matching over 9 bases. The CDR3 loop spans 15 amino acids. The trim removed 1 base at V and 5 bases at J, leaving 8 bases unmatched. Germline CDR1 reads SQVTM; CDR2 reads ANQGSEA. CDR3 protein: CSVEGGTGTGTEAFF. The CDR3 region has the DNA TGCAGCGTTGAAGGTGGGACAGGGACGGGGACTGAAGCTTTCTTT.

The chain has TRBV7-1 and TRBJ2-2; D uncertain. TRBV7-1 has ORF status, its function being uncertain. Trimming pared 8 bases from V and 1 base from J, leaving 8 bases between. This CDR3 has 13 residues. DNA of the CDR3: TGTGCCAGCGCGGAAGGGAACACCGGGGAGCTGTTTTTT. It codes for CASAEGNTGELFF.

The sample holds one count of this clone. The chain couples TRBV10-2 to TRBJ2-7, with a possible D match to TRBD2 (5 bases). This CDR3 has 14 amino acids. Trimming left V 3 bases short and J 2 bases short, with 11 bases between. In germline, CDR1 is WSHSY, CDR2 SAAADI. The CDR3 reads CASSESGLTYEQYF. CDR3 in DNA: TGCGCCAGCAGTGAATCTGGACTCACCTACGAGCAGTACTTC.

The chain is built from TRBV18 and TRBJ2-7, with no clear D. The germline V gene encodes CDR1 KGHSH and CDR2 LQKENI. Trimming removed 6 bases at V and 0 bases at J, with 18 bases between. CDR3 length: 16 amino acids. DNA of the CDR3: TGTGCCAGCTCTCCCATTGGCCCCGGAACCTCCTACGAGCAGTACTTC. Residues: CASSPIGPGTSYEQYF.

This chain joins TRBV6-8 and TRBJ2-3; 9 positions agree with TRBD2. Germline CDR1 and CDR2: MNHGY and SAAAGT. J was trimmed by 3 bases and V by 2 bases; bases with no gene match: 18. The CDR3 has 20 residues. CDR3 sequence reads: CASSYPPSPRGSGSTDTQYF. The CDR3 bases are TGTGCCAGCAGTTACCCCCCATCCCCCAGGGGTAGCGGGAGTACAGATACGCAGTATTTT.

The chain links TRBV4-1 to TRBJ1-3, with 8 nucleotides matching TRBD1. The V gene's germline CDR1 is MGHRA and CDR2 YSYEKL. J gave up 2 bases and V 1 base, and 4 bases lay outside the gene matches. The CDR3 sequence is 16 residues long. CDR3 in amino acids: CASSQAPTGAGNTIYF. The CDR3 DNA is TGCGCCAGCAGCCAAGCCCCGACAGGGGCTGGAAACACCATATATTTT.

This clone has just a few counts. V is TRBV14 and J is TRBJ1-1; tentatively, D is TRBD1 (6 bases). The germline CDR1 and CDR2 sequences are SGHDN and FVKESK. CDR3 size: 13 residues. V gave up 2 bases and J gave up 4 bases, with 8 bases separating them. The CDR3 DNA is TGTGCCAGCAGCCAATTAGGGGGCACTGAAGCTTTCTTT. Translated: CASSQLGGTEAFF. The full variable domain, rest sourced from reference TRBV14 and TRBJ1-1, is EAGVTQFPSHSVIEKGQTVTLRCDPISGHDNLYWYRRVMGKEIKFLLHFVKESKQDESGMPNNRFLAERTGGTYSTLKVQPAELEDSGVYFCASSQLGGTEAFFGQGTRLTVV.

This clone was recorded a few times. The V and J genes are TRBV11-3 and TRBJ2-1, with 7 bases fitting TRBD2. In germline, CDR1 is SGHNT, CDR2 YENEEA. J gave up 1 base and V 1 base, and 16 bases lay outside the gene matches. The CDR3 loop spans 20 amino acids. CDR3: CASSLGASGLHHVSYNEQFF. The CDR3 DNA sequence: TGTGCCAGCAGCTTAGGGGCTAGCGGCCTACACCACGTTTCCTACAATGAGCAGTTCTTC.

Written as DNA, the CDR3 is TGCAGCGTGGGGACCGATAACTACGAGCAGTACTTC. Translated, it gives CSVGTDNYEQYF. The chain combines TRBV29-1 with TRBJ2-7, with D perhaps being TRBD1 or TRBD2 (5 bases each). Germline loops: CDR1 SQVTM, CDR2 ANQGSEA. The ends were cut back, 6 bases at V and 3 bases at J, with 12 bases in the middle. This CDR3 spans 12 amino acids.

The chain employs TRBV7-5 and TRBJ2-6; TRBD1 reflects the table's D call only, with no check against the DNA. TRBV7-5 counts as a pseudogene. The CDR3 has 15 residues. DNA of the CDR3: TGTGCCAGCAGCCAAGCAGGGACTGGGGCCAACGTCCTGACTTTC. Protein sequence: CASSQAGTGANVLTF.

The chain joins TRBV14 to TRBJ2-3, with TRBD1 identical over 11 bases. Germline CDR1 reads SGHDN; CDR2 reads FVKESK. V shed 4 bases and J 2 bases; nucleotides not matched to a gene: 5. CDR3 length equals 16 residues. Here the CDR3 reads CASSLDRGRNTDTQYF. The DNA of the CDR3 is TGTGCCAGCAGCCTGGACAGGGGGCGAAACACAGATACGCAGTATTTT.

The chain links TRBV18 to TRBJ2-7; 7 nucleotides align to TRBD2. In germline, CDR1 is KGHSH, CDR2 LQKENI. V gave up 2 bases and J gave up 5 bases; unmatched junction bases: 6. The CDR3 runs 14 residues. The CDR3 nucleotides read TGTGCCAGCTCACCAATCGGGAGGATCCACGAGCAGTACTTC. This gives the protein CASSPIGRIHEQYF.

This chain joins TRBV30 and TRBJ2-5; the match to TRBD2 covers 9 bases. CDR1 is GTSNPN and CDR2 is SVGIG in the germline V gene (reference sequence). Trimming at V came to 3 bases and at J to 1 base, leaving 3 bases not matched to a gene. The CDR3 covers 14 residues. DNA of the CDR3: TGTGCCTGGAGCGCGGGAGGGTCCCAAGAGACCCAGTACTTC. This codes for CAWSAGGSQETQYF.

The chain links TRBV11-3 to TRBJ2-7; 9 bases match TRBD2. This CDR3 comprises 14 residues. The germline V gene has CDR1 SGHNT and CDR2 YENEEA. The V and J ends lost 3 bases and 2 bases, in that order; junction bases with no gene match: 2. Written as DNA, the CDR3 is TGTGCCAGCAGCTTGACTAGCGGCCCCTACGAGCAGTACTTC. This encodes CASSLTSGPYEQYF.

V and J are TRBV18 and TRBJ1-1; 9 bases align to TRBD1. CDR3 length equals 17 residues. Trimming at V came to 0 bases and at J to 3 bases, leaving 8 bases not matched to a gene. Germline V lookup: CDR1 KGHSH, CDR2 LQKENI. The CDR3, as DNA: TGTGCCAGCTCACCACCTAATTCTAGGGACAGGGACACTGAAGCTTTCTTT. Amino acids: CASSPPNSRDRDTEAFF.

Only a few counts were recorded for this clone. The V gene is TRBV6-8, the J gene TRBJ1-2; TRBD1 matches at 8 bases. Germline trimming cut 7 bases from V and 4 bases from J; bases unmatched to any gene: 8. From germline, CDR1 is MNHGY and CDR2 SAAAGT. The CDR3 runs 14 residues. The CDR3 DNA sequence: TGTGCCAGCACCAGACAGGGGATAGGCTATGGCTACACCTTC. Translation: CASTRQGIGYGYTF.